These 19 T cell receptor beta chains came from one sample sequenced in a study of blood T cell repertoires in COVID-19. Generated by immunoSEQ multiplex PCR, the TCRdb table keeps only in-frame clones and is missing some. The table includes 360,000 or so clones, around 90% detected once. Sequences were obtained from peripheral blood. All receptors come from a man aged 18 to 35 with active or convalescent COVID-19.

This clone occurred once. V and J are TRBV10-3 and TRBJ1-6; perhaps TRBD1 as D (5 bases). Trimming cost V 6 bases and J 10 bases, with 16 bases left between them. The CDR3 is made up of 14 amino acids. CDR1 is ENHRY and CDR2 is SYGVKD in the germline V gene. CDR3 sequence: CAISGGQGSSPLHF. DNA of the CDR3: TGTGCCATCAGCGGGGGTCAGGGAAGCTCACCCCTCCACTTT.

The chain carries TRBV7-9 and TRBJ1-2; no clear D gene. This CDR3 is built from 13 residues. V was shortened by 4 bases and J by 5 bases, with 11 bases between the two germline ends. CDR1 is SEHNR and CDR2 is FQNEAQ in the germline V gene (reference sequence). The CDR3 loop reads CASSSARDYGYTF. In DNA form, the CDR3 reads TGTGCCAGCAGCTCCGCGAGAGATTATGGCTACACCTTC.

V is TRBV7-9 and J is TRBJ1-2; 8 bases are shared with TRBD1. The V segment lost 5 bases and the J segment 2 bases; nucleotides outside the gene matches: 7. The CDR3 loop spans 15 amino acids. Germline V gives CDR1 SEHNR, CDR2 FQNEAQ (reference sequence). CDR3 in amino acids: CASSLGQGDNYGYTF. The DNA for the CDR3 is TGTGCCAGCAGCCTAGGACAGGGTGACAACTATGGCTACACCTTC.

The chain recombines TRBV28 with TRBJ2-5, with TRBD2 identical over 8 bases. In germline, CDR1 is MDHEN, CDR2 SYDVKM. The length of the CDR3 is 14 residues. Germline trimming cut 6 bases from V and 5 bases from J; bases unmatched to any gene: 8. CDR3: CASSLLAARETQYF. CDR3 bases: TGTGCCAGCAGCCTACTAGCGGCCCGGGAGACCCAGTACTTC. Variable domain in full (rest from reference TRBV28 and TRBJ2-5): DVKVTQSSRYLVKRTGEKVFLECVQDMDHENMFWYRQDPGLGLRLIYFSYDVKMKEKGDIPEGYSVSREKKERFSLILESASTNQTSMYLCASSLLAARETQYFGPGTRLLVL.

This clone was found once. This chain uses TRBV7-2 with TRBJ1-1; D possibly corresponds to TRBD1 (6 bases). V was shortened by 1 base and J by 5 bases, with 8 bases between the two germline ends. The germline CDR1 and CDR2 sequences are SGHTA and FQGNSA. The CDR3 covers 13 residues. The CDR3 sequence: CASSLDRVTEAFF. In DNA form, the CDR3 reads TGTGCCAGCAGCTTAGACAGGGTTACTGAAGCTTTCTTT.

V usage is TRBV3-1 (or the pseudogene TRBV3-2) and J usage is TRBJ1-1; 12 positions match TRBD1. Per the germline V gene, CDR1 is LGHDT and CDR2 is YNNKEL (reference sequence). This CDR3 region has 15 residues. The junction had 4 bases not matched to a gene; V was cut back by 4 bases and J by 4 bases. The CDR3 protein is CASSPGQGAGTEAFF. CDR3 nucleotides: TGTGCCAGCAGCCCGGGACAGGGGGCCGGCACTGAAGCTTTCTTT.

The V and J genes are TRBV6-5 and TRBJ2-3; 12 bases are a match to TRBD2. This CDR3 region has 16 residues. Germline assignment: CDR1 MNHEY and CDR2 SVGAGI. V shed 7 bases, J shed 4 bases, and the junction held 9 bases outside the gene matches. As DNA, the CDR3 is TGTGCCAGCATCTACTCAGGACTAGCGGGGTCAGATACGCAGTATTTT. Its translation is CASIYSGLAGSDTQYF.

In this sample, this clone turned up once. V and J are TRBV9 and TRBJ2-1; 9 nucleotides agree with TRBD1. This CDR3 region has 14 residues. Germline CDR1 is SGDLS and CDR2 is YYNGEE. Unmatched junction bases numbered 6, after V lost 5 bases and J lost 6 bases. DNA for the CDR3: TGTGCCAGCAGGTCCGGGACAGGGATCAATGAGCAGTTCTTC. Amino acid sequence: CASRSGTGINEQFF. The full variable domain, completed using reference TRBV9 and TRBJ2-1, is DSGVTQTPKHLITATGQRVTLRCSPRSGDLSVYWYQQSLDQGLQFLIQYYNGEERAKGNILERFSAQQFPDLHSELNLSSLELGDSALYFCASRSGTGINEQFFGPGTRLTVL.

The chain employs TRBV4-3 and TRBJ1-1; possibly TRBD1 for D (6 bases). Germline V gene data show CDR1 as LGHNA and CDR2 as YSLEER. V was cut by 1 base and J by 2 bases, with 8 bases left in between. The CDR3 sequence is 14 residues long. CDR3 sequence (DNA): TGCGCCAGCAGCCAAGTCAGGGGTAACACTGAAGCTTTCTTT. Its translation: CASSQVRGNTEAFF.

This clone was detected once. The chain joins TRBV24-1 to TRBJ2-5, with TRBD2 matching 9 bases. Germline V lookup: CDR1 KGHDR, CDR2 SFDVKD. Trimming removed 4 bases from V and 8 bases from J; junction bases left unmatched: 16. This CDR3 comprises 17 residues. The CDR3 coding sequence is TGTGCCACCAGTGACCCCTTTAGCGGGAGAGGGTCCGAAACCCAGTACTTC. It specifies CATSDPFSGRGSETQYF.

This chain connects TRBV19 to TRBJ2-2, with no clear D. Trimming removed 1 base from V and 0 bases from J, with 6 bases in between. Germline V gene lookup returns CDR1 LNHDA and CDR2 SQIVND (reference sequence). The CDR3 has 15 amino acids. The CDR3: CASSIVSANTGELFF. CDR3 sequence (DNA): TGTGCCAGTAGTATAGTTTCAGCGAACACCGGGGAGCTGTTTTTT.

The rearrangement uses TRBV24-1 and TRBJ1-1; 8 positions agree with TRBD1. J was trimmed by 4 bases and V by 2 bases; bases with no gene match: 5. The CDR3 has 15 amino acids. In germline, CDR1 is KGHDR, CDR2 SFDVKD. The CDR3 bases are TGTGCCACCAGTGATTCAGGGGGCTGGAGCACTGAAGCTTTCTTT. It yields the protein CATSDSGGWSTEAFF.

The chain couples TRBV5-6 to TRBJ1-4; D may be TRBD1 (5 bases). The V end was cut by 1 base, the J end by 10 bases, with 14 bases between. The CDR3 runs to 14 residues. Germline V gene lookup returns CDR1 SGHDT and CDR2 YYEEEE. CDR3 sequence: CASSLRGAGGKLFF. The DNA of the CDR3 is TGTGCCAGCAGCTTGAGAGGGGCCGGGGGAAAACTGTTTTTT.

CDR3: CASRQGNSPLHF. CDR3 coding DNA: TGTGCCAGCAGGCAGGGAAATTCACCCCTCCACTTT. The chain employs TRBV27 and TRBJ1-6, with a possible D match to TRBD1 (5 bases). Trimming stripped 6 bases from V and 7 bases from J, with 7 bases between. Germline-derived CDR1 and CDR2 are MNHEY and SMNVEV (reference sequence). This CDR3 has 12 residues.

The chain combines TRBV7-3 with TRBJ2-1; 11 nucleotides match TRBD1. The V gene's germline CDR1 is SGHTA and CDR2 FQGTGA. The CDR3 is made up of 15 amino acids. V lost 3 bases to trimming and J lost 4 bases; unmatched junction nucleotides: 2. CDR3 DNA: TGTGCCAGCAGCTTTAGGGACAGGGGGTACAATGAGCAGTTCTTC. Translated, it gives CASSFRDRGYNEQFF.

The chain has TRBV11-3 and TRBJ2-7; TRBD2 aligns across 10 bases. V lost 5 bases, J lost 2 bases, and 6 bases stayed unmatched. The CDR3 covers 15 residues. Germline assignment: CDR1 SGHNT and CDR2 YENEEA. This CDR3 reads CASSGKREGTYEQYF. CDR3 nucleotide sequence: TGTGCCAGCAGCGGAAAGCGGGAGGGGACCTACGAGCAGTACTTC. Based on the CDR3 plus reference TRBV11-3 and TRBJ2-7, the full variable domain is EAGVVQSPRYKIIEKKQPVAFWCNPISGHNTLYWYLQNLGQGPELLIRYENEEAVDDSQLPKDRFSAERLKGVDSTLKIQPAELGDSAVYLCASSGKREGTYEQYFGPGTRLTVT.

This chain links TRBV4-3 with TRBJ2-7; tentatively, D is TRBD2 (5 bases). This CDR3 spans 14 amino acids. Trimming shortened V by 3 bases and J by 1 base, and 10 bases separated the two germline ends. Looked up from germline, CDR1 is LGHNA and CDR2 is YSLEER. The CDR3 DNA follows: TGCGCCAGCAGCCAGCCGGGATCTTCCTACGAGCAGTACTTC. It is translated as CASSQPGSSYEQYF.

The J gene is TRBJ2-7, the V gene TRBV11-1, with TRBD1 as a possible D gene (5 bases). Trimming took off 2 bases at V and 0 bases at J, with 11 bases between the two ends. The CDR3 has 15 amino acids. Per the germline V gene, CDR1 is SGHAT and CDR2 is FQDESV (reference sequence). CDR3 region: CASSLSATGSYEQYF. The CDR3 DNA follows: TGTGCCAGCAGCTTATCCGCAACAGGCTCCTACGAGCAGTACTTC.

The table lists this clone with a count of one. DNA of the CDR3: TGTGCCAGCAGTAGGGGCGGCTACACCTTC. It codes for CASSRGGYTF. This sequence joins TRBV6-2 or TRBV6-3 and TRBJ1-2; possible D gene TRBD1, 5 bases. CDR1 is MNHEY and CDR2 is SVGEGT in the germline V gene. V gave up 5 bases and J gave up 8 bases, with 6 bases separating them. The CDR3 sequence is 10 residues long.